This record concerns one TCR beta chain sequence. Its cognate antigen is unknown. With V trimmed by 5 bases and J by 2 bases, 11 bases remained unmatched. The CDR3 contains 18 residues. The V gene's germline CDR1 is SGHAT and CDR2 FQNNGV. The sample originates from a study of CD8 T cells in ankylosing spondylitis. TCRdb ran MiXCR on the 5' RACE reads and lists one entry per CDR3 protein. The sample yields roughly 190,000 distinct CDR3 sequences, 13% seen once. Study outcomes and limitations: A TCR beta motif of seven or eight highly homologous variants appeared characteristic of ankylosing spondylitis blood. Reportedly, significant enrichment of disease-linked clones occurred in matched ankylosing spondylitis synovial fluid. Peripheral blood held disease-linked clones only at relatively low frequency, and these were CD8+.

The chain links TRBV11-2 to TRBJ2-1; 11 bases are a match to TRBD2. The TCR was taken from a male donor with ankylosing spondylitis or in good health (not recorded which). Specimen: blood, either unsorted or a sorted T cell fraction (not recorded which). CDR3 amino acids: CASSAGLADAPTYNEQFF. The CDR3 DNA sequence: TGTGCCAGCAGCGCGGGACTAGCGGACGCCCCTACCTACAATGAGCAGTTCTTC.